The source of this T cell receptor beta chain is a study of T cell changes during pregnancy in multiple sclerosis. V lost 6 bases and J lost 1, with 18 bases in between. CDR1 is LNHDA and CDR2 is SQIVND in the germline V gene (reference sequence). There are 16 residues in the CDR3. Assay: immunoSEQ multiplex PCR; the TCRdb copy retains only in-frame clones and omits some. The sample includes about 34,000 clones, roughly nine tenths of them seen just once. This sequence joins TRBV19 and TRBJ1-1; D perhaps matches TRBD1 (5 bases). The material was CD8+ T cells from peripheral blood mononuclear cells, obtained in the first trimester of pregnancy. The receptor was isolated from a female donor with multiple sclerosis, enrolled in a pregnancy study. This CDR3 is CASRTSTRTPNTEAFF. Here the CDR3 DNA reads TGTGCCAGTAGAACGTCCACCAGGACACCGAACACTGAAGCTTTCTTT.